This T cell receptor (beta chain) comes out of a study of OX40 agonist ivuxolimab in advanced cancers. Study-level background: Cancers in dose escalation were hepatocellular, melanoma, renal cell and head and neck. Three patients, one with hepatocellular carcinoma and two with cutaneous melanoma, responded partially.

Drawing of blood for sampling happened at baseline, at cycle 4 day 1, and at cycle 7 day 1. The CDR3 sequence is 15 residues long. Trimming pared 0 bases from V and 2 bases from J, leaving 11 bases between. Germline lookup yields CDR1 SGHNT and CDR2 YYREEE (reference sequence). Measured with immunoSEQ multiplex PCR; TCRdb has only the in-frame clones, and not every one. The top ten clones hold roughly 0.5% of a sample with about 79,000 clones, more than 80% of them seen once. The gene calls are TRBV5-4 and TRBJ2-5, with D maybe TRBD1 (5 bases). The clonotype comes from an adult with an advanced solid tumor such as melanoma, head and neck, liver or kidney cancer. The sample was CD4+ or CD8+ T cells sorted from blood, taken in a trial of the OX40 agonist ivuxolimab. DNA of the CDR3: TGTGCCAGCAGCTTGGGACAGCTTGGGCAAGAGACCCAGTACTTC. Protein sequence: CASSLGQLGQETQYF. The variable domain in full, completed from reference TRBV5-4 and TRBJ2-5, reads ETGVTQSPTHLIKTRGQQVTLRCSSQSGHNTVSWYQQALGQGPQFIFQYYREEENGRGNFPPRFSGLQFPNYSSELNVNALELDDSALYLCASSLGQLGQETQYFGPGTRLLVL.